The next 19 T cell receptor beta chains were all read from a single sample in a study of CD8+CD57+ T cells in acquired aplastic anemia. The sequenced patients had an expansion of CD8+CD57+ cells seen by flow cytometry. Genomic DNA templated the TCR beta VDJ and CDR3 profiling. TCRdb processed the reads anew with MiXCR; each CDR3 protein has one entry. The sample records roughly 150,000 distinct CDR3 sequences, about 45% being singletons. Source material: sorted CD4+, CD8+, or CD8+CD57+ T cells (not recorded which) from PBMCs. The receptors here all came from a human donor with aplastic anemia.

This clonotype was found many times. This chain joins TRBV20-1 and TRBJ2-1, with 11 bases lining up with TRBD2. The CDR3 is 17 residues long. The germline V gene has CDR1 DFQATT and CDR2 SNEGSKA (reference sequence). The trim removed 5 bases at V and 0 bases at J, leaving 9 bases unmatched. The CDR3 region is CSAAGTSGLISYNEQFF. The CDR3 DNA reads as TGCAGTGCTGCCGGGACTAGCGGCCTTATCTCCTACAATGAGCAGTTCTTC.

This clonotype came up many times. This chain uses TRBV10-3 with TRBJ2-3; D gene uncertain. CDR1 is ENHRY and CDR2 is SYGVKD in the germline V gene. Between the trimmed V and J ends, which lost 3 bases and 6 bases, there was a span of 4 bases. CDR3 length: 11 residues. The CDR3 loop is CAISEYDTQYF. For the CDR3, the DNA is TGTGCCATCAGTGAATACGATACGCAGTATTTT.

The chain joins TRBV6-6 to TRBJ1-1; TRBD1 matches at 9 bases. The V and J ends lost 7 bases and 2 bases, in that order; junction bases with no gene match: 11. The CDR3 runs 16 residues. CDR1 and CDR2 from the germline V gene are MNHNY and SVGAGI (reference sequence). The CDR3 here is CASIPGQGVDNTEAFF. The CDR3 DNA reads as TGTGCCAGCATACCGGGACAGGGAGTGGATAACACTGAAGCTTTCTTT.

The CDR3 bases are TGTGCCAGCAGCGAGGGACGGCTGAACACTGAAGCTTTCTTT. Translating gives CASSEGRLNTEAFF. The chain carries TRBV7-9 and TRBJ1-1; TRBD1 might be the D (5 bases). V lost 5 bases and J 0 bases, leaving 10 bases between the germline ends. CDR3 size: 14 residues. Germline CDR1 is SEHNR and CDR2 is FQNEAQ (reference sequence).

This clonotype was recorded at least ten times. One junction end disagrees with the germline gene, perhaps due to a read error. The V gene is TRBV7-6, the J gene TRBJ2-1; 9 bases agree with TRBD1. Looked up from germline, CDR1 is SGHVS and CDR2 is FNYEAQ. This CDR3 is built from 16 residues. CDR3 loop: CAGSEVSGQGRNEQFF. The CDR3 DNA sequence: TGTGCCGGCAGCGAGGTGTCGGGACAGGGTCGCAATGAGCAGTTCTTC.

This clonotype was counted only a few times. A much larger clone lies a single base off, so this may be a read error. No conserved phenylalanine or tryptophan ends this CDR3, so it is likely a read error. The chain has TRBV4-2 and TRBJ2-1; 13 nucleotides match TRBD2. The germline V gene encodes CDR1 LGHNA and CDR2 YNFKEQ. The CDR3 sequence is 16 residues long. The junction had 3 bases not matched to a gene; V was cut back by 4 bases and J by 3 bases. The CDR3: CASSPRTSGSYNEQFL. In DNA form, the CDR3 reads TGTGCCAGCAGCCCAAGGACTAGCGGGAGCTACAATGAGCAGTTCCTC.

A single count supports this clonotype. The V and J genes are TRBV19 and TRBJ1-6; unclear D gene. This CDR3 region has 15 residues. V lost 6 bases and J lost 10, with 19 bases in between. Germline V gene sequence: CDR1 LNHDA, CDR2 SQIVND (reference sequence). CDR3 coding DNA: TGTGCCAGTAGCTCCGGGCGGGGATCAGGCTCACCCCTCCACTTT. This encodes CASSSGRGSGSPLHF.

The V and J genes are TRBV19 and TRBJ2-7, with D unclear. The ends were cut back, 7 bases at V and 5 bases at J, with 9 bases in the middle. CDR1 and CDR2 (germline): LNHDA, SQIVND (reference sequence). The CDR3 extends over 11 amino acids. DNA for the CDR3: TGTGCCAGTAAAGGGTCGGACGAGCAGTACGTC. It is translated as CASKGSDEQYV.

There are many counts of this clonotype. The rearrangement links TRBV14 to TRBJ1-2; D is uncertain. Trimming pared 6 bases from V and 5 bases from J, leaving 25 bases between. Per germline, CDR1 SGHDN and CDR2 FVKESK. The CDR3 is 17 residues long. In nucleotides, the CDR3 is TGTGCCAGCAGTCCGGGCCCTGGAACCCCCGGCCTATATGGCTACACCTTC. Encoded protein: CASSPGPGTPGLYGYTF.

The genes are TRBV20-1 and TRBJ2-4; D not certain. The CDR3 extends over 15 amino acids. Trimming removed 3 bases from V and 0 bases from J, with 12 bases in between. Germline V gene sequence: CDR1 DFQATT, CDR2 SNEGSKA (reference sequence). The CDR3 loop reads CSASTQHLAKNIQYF. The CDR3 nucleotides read TGCAGTGCTAGCACACAACATTTAGCCAAAAACATTCAGTACTTC.

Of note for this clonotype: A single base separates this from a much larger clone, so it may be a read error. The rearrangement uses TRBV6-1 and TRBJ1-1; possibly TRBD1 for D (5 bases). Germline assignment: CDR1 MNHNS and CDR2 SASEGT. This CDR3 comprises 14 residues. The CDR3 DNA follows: TGTGCCGGCAGTCCACAAACAGGAAGGTCTGAAGCTTTCTTT. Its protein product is CAGSPQTGRSEAFF.

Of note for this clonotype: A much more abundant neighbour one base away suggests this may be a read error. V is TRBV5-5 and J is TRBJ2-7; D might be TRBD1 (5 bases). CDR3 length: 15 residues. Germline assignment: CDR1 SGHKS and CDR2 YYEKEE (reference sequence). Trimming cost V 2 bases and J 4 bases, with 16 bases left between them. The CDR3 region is CASSLKGPIRYEQYV. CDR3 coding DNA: TGTGCCAGCAGCTTAAAGGGGCCCATCCGATACGAGCAGTACGTC.

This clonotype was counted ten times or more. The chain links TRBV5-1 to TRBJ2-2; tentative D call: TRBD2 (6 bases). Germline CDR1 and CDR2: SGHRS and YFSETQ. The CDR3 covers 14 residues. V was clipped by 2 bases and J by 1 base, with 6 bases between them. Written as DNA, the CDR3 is TGCGCCAGCAGCTTCGGGGGGAACACCGGGGAGCTGTTTTTT. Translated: CASSFGGNTGELFF. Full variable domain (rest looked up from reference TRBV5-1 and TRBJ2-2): KAGVTQTPRYLIKTRGQQVTLSCSPISGHRSVSWYQQTPGQGLQFLFEYFSETQRNKGNFPGRFSGRQFSNSRSEMNVSTLELGDSALYLCASSFGGNTGELFFGEGSRLTVL.

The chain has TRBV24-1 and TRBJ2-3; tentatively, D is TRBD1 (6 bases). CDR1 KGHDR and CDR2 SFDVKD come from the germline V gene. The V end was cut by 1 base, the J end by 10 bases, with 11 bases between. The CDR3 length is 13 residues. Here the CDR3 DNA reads TGTGCCACCAGTGATTTCGGGACAACCTCGCAGTATTTT. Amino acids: CATSDFGTTSQYF.

CDR3 loop: CASSHRTEQFF. CDR3 coding DNA: TGTGCCAGCAGCCACCGGACAGAGCAGTTCTTC. V gene TRBV4-2 combines with J gene TRBJ2-1, with a possible D match to TRBD1 (5 bases). Trimming took off 3 bases at V and 10 bases at J, with 7 bases between the two ends. Germline V gives CDR1 LGHNA, CDR2 YNFKEQ. This CDR3 has 11 residues.

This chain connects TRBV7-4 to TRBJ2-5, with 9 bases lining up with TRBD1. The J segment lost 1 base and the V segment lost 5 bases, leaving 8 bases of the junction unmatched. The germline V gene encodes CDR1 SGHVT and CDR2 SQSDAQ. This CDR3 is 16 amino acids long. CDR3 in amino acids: CASSPKGDRAQETQYF. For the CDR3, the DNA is TGTGCCAGCAGCCCTAAAGGGGACAGGGCCCAAGAGACCCAGTACTTC. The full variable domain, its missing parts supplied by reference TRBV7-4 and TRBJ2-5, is GAGVSQSPRYKVAKRGRDVALRCDSISGHVTLYWYRQTLGQGSEVLTYSQSDAQRDKSGRPSGRFSAERPERSVSTLKIQRTEQGDSAVYLCASSPKGDRAQETQYFGPGTRLLVL.

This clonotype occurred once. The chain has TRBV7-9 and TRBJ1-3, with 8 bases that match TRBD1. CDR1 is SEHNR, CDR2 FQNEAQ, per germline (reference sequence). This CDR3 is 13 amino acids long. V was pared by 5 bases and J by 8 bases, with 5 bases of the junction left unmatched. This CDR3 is CASSKDRVYTIYF. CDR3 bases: TGTGCCAGCAGCAAGGACAGGGTATACACCATATATTTT.

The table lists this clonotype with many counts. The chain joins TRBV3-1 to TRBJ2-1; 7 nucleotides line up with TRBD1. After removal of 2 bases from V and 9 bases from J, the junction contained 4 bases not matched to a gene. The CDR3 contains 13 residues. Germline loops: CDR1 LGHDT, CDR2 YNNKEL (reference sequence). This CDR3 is CASSQPTGREQFF. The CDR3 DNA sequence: TGTGCCAGCAGCCAACCGACAGGGCGTGAGCAGTTCTTC.

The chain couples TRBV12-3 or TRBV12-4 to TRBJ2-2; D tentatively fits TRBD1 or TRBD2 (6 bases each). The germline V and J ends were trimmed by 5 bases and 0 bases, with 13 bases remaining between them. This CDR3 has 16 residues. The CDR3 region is CASSQVGGANTGELFF. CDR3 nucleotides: TGTGCCAGCAGTCAGGTGGGGGGCGCGAACACCGGGGAGCTGTTTTTT.